This T cell receptor (beta chain) is drawn from a study of blood T cell repertoires in COVID-19. The V gene end was trimmed by 5 bases and the J gene end by 1 base; junction bases not matched to a gene: 4. Looked up from germline, CDR1 is SGHTA and CDR2 is FQGNSA. The CDR3 runs 17 residues. Assay used: immunoSEQ multiplex PCR; TCRdb lists only in-frame clones, some missing. The data hold 290,000 or so clones, with around nine tenths observed a single time. The gene calls are TRBV7-2 and TRBJ1-6, with 11 bases that match TRBD1. Sequencing was carried out using PBMCs or T cells enriched from blood (not recorded which). This sequence was found in a woman younger than 30 who had recovered from COVID-19. In nucleotides, the CDR3 is TGTGCCAGCAGCACGGACAGGGGGCAGTCCTATAATTCACCCCTCCACTTT. Protein: CASSTDRGQSYNSPLHF. The full variable domain, rest sourced from reference TRBV7-2 and TRBJ1-6, is GAGVSQSPSNKVTEKGKDVELRCDPISGHTALYWYRQSLGQGLEFLIYFQGNSAPDKSGLPSDRFSAERTGGSVSTLTIQRTQQEDSAVYLCASSTDRGQSYNSPLHFGNGTRLTVT.